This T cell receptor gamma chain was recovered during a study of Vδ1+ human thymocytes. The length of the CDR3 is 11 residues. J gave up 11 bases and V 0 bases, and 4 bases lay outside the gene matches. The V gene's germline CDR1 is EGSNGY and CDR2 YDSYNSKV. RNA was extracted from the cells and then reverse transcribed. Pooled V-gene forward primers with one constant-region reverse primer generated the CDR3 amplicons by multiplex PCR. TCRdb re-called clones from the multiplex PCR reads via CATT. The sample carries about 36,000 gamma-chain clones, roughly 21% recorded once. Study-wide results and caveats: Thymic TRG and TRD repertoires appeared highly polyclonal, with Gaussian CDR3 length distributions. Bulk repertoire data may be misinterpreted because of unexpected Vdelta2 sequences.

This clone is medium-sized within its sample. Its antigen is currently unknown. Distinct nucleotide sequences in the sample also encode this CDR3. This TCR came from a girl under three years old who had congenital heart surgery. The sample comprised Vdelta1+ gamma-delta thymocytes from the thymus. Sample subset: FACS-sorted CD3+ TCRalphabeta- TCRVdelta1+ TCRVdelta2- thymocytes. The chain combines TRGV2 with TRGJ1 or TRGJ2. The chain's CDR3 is CATWDGQEKLF. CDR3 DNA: TGTGCCACCTGGGACGGGCAGGAGAAACTCTTT.